A selection of T cell receptor beta chains follows, all from one sample in a study of blood T cells in healthy people across ages. One entry per CDR3 protein results from TCRdb running MiXCR on the 5' RACE reads. Here the sample spans 1.5 million to 2 million distinct CDR3 sequences, approximately 50% being singletons. What was sequenced was blood. The receptor source for this set is a woman aged 40 to 50 in good health. Each CDR3 is given with its conserved first and last residue. D genes are given only for firm matches. Rows give clone size only sometimes, using once, few, many, or a class for an expanded clone.

J: TRBJ1-5; V: TRBV6-2/TRBV6-3; D: TRBD1; length: 18; size: -; DNA: TGTGCCAGCAGTTTTCAACAGGGGGCCCTTATGTACGGAGCGCCCCAGCATTTT; CDR3: CASSFQQGALMYGAPQHF
J: TRBJ2-7; V: TRBV28; D: -; length: 11; size: -; DNA: TGTGCCACCAGGGGAGGGTCCGAGCAGTACTTC; CDR3: CATRGGSEQYF
J: TRBJ2-5; V: TRBV7-2; D: -; length: 12; size: many; DNA: TGTGCCAGCAGCTTAGTCCAAGAGACCCAGTACTTC; CDR3: CASSLVQETQYF
J: TRBJ2-1; V: TRBV7-2; D: TRBD1; length: 15; size: -; DNA: TGTGCCAGCAGCTTGGGACAGGGAGGAATGAAAGAGCAGTTCTTC; CDR3: CASSLGQGGMKEQFF
J: TRBJ2-2; V: TRBV7-3; D: -; length: 12; size: -; DNA: TGTGCCAGCAGCTTGGGCCCCGGGGAGCTGTTTTTT; CDR3: CASSLGPGELFF
J: TRBJ2-5; V: TRBV24-1; D: TRBD1; length: 13; size: -; DNA: TGTGCCACCTCAACAGGGGCAGGGGAGACCCAGTACTTC; CDR3: CATSTGAGETQYF
J: TRBJ2-7; V: TRBV10-3; D: TRBD1; length: 12; size: -; DNA: TGTGCCACAAGGGACAGCTTCTACGAGCAGTACTTC; CDR3: CATRDSFYEQYF
J: TRBJ2-1; V: TRBV4-2; D: TRBD2; length: 16; size: -; DNA: TGTGCCAGCAGCCACATAGCGGGGCAAACCTACAATGAGCAGTTCTTC; CDR3: CASSHIAGQTYNEQFF
J: TRBJ1-5; V: TRBV6-1; D: TRBD1; length: 20; size: -; DNA: TGTGCCAGCAGTGAACCCCGACAGGGGGCGATGGGGATTGGCAATCAGCCCCAGCATTTT; CDR3: CASSEPRQGAMGIGNQPQHF
J: TRBJ2-7; V: TRBV11-2; D: -; length: 13; size: -; DNA: TGTGCCAGCAGCGTCGGCGGGGACTACGAGCAGTACTTC; CDR3: CASSVGGDYEQYF
J: TRBJ2-7; V: TRBV10-1; D: TRBD1; length: 15; size: -; DNA: TGCGCCAGCAGGGAGGGGAGACAGGGGCCCTACGAGCAGTACTTC; CDR3: CASREGRQGPYEQYF
J: TRBJ2-5; V: TRBV4-2; D: -; length: 12; size: many; DNA: TGTGCCAGCAGCCAAGAGCGTGAGACCCAGTACTTC; CDR3: CASSQERETQYF
J: TRBJ2-7; V: TRBV18; D: -; length: 13; size: -; DNA: TGTGCCAGCTCACCAGGGCCTTCAGTCGAGCAGTACTTC; CDR3: CASSPGPSVEQYF
J: TRBJ2-1; V: TRBV29-1; D: -; length: 11; size: -; DNA: TGCAGCGTTCGCGTATACAATGAGCAGTTCTTC; CDR3: CSVRVYNEQFF
J: TRBJ1-1; V: TRBV6-5; D: TRBD1; length: 15; size: -; DNA: TGTGCCAGCAGTTACATGGCGACAGGGCTGACTGAAGCTTTCTTT; CDR3: CASSYMATGLTEAFF